Below, 9 T cell receptor beta chains from the same sample are listed, as sequenced in a study of T cell responses to AZD1222 COVID-19 vaccine. Using immunoSEQ multiplex PCR, the repertoire was profiled, and TCRdb retains in-frame clones only, with some absent. Altogether about 120,000 clones are present, roughly 87% being singletons, with the ten largest covering around 10%. The sequenced sample was peripheral blood, obtained on day 0 of AZD1222 vaccination. The receptors stem from an adult in good health.

This clone has just a few counts. This chain links TRBV14 with TRBJ1-3, with no clear D. V lost 8 bases and J lost 0, with 11 bases in between. The germline V gene has CDR1 SGHDN and CDR2 FVKESK. The length of the CDR3 is 14 residues. This CDR3 reads CASSRGSSGNTIYF. The DNA of the CDR3 is TGTGCCAGCTCCCGCGGGAGCTCTGGAAACACCATATATTTT.

The chain carries TRBV7-9 and TRBJ1-1; D remains ambiguous. The length of the CDR3 is 13 residues. Trimming took off 1 base at V and 8 bases at J, with 11 bases between the two ends. Germline assignment: CDR1 SEHNR and CDR2 FQNEAQ (reference sequence). CDR3 residues: CASSLEWDYEAFF. CDR3 nucleotides: TGTGCCAGCAGCTTAGAGTGGGATTACGAAGCTTTCTTT.

This clone was observed once. The chain has TRBV6-2 or TRBV6-3 and TRBJ2-5; D might be TRBD2 (5 bases). The CDR3 sequence is 14 residues long. CDR1 is MNHEY, CDR2 SVGEGT, per germline. Trimming shortened V by 2 bases and J by 3 bases, and 10 bases separated the two germline ends. The CDR3 sequence: CASSYSGRKETQYF. Written as DNA, the CDR3 is TGTGCCAGCAGTTACAGCGGCAGGAAAGAGACCCAGTACTTC.

V is TRBV6-6 and J is TRBJ2-1; the match to TRBD1 covers 10 bases. Germline CDR1 MNHNY, CDR2 SVGAGI (reference sequence). This CDR3 contains 15 residues. The V segment lost 6 bases and the J segment 5 bases; nucleotides outside the gene matches: 7. CDR3 sequence (DNA): TGTGCCAGCAGAGCGGGACAGGGGACACACAATGAGCAGTTCTTC. As protein: CASRAGQGTHNEQFF.

The J gene is TRBJ2-3, the V gene TRBV5-6; 9 bases map to TRBD2. There are 15 residues in the CDR3. Trimming cost V 4 bases and J 3 bases; bases outside gene matches: 6. Germline values: CDR1 SGHDT, CDR2 YYEEEE. The CDR3 nucleotides read TGTGCCAGCAGCGCGAGCGGGGGGTTTACAGATACGCAGTATTTT. Its protein product is CASSASGGFTDTQYF.

The chain couples TRBV4-1 to TRBJ1-1, with 8 bases lining up with TRBD1. The J segment lost 0 bases and the V segment lost 2 bases, leaving 2 bases of the junction unmatched. The CDR3 length is 15 residues. CDR1 and CDR2 (germline): MGHRA, YSYEKL. The CDR3 DNA reads TGCGCCAGCAGCCAATGGACAGGGTTGAACACTGAAGCTTTCTTT. The encoded protein is CASSQWTGLNTEAFF.

The V gene is TRBV6-5, the J gene TRBJ2-7; 9 bases align to TRBD2. The CDR3 covers 16 residues. Germline CDR1 reads MNHEY; CDR2 reads SVGAGI. The V segment lost 0 bases and the J segment 2 bases; nucleotides outside the gene matches: 5. CDR3 loop: CASSYSAAGGPYEQYF. CDR3 nucleotide sequence: TGTGCCAGCAGTTACTCGGCGGCGGGAGGGCCCTACGAGCAGTACTTC.

This clone has only one observation. The V and J genes are TRBV5-4 and TRBJ2-5; D gene uncertain. This CDR3 is built from 13 residues. Per germline, CDR1 SGHNT and CDR2 YYREEE (reference sequence). V lost 0 bases to trimming and J lost 3 bases, with 6 bases between them. CDR3 amino acids: CASSLVAEETQYF. The CDR3 region has the DNA TGTGCCAGCAGCTTGGTTGCAGAAGAGACCCAGTACTTC. Complete variable domain (other parts from reference TRBV5-4 and TRBJ2-5): ETGVTQSPTHLIKTRGQQVTLRCSSQSGHNTVSWYQQALGQGPQFIFQYYREEENGRGNFPPRFSGLQFPNYSSELNVNALELDDSALYLCASSLVAEETQYFGPGTRLLVL.

The chain combines TRBV7-2 with TRBJ2-2; D could derive from TRBD1 or TRBD2 (6 bases each). The CDR3 consists of 16 residues. V was pared by 1 base and J by 4 bases, with 13 bases between. Germline-derived CDR1 and CDR2 are SGHTA and FQGNSA. The chain's CDR3 is CASSLGGAYVTGELFF. The CDR3 region has the DNA TGTGCCAGCAGCTTAGGGGGGGCCTACGTCACCGGGGAGCTGTTTTTT.